This T cell receptor beta chain derives from a study of blood T cell repertoires in COVID-19. Whole-study context: The United States, Italy and Spain supplied acute and convalescent COVID-19 samples. The analysed material was cDNA or gDNA that came from T cells, B-cell-depleted T cells, or PBMCs.

Trimming removed 5 bases at V and 4 bases at J, with 9 bases between. The CDR3 extends over 13 amino acids. Sequencing was performed with immunoSEQ multiplex PCR; in TCRdb, only in-frame clones are kept and a portion is missing. Of 200,000 to 300,000 clones in the sample, about four fifths were seen once. Sequencing input: peripheral blood. The clonotype originates from a woman aged 40 to 55 who had recovered from COVID-19. The rearrangement joins TRBV12-3 or TRBV12-4 to TRBJ2-1; D perhaps matches TRBD2 (5 bases). As DNA, the CDR3 is TGTGCCAGCAGTCCCGGGATTTACAATGAGCAGTTCTTC. It codes for CASSPGIYNEQFF.